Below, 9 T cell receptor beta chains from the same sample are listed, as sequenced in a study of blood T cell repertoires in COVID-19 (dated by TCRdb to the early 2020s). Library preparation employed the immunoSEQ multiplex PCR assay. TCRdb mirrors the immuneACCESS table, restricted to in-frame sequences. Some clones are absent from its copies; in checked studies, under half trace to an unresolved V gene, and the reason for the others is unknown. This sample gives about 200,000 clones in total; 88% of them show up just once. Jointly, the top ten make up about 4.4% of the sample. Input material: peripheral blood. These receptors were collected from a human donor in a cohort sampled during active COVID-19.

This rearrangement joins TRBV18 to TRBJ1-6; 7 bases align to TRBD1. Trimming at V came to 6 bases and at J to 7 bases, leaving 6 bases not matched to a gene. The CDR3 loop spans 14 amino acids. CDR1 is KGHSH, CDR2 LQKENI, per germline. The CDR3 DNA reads TGTGCCAGCTCCACCGGGGACAGCAATTCACCCCTCCACTTT. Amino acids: CASSTGDSNSPLHF.

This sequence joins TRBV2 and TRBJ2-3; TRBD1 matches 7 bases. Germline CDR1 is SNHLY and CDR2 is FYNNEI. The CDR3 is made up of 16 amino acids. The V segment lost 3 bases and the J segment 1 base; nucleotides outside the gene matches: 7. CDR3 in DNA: TGTGCCAGCAGTGACTACAGGGGAGTCGGCACAGATACGCAGTATTTT. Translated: CASSDYRGVGTDTQYF.

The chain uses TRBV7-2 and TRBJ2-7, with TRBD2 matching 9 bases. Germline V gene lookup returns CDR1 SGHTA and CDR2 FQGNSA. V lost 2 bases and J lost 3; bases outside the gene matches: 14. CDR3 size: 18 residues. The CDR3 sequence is CASSLRGLVGGGGYEQYF. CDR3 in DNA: TGTGCCAGCAGCTTACGCGGGCTGGTTGGCGGGGGGGGCTACGAGCAGTACTTC.

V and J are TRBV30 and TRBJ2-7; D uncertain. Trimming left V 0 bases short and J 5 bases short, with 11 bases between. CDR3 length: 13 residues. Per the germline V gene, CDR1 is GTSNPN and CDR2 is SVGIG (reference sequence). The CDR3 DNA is TGTGCCTGGAGTGTATCCAGGTACCACGAGCAGTACTTC. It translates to CAWSVSRYHEQYF.

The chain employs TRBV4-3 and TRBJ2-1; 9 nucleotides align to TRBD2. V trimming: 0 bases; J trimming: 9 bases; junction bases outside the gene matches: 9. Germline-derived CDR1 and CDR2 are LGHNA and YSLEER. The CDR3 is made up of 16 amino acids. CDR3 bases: TGCGCCAGCAGCCAAGAAAGAGCTAGCGGGATAGGTGAGCAGTTCTTC. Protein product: CASSQERASGIGEQFF.

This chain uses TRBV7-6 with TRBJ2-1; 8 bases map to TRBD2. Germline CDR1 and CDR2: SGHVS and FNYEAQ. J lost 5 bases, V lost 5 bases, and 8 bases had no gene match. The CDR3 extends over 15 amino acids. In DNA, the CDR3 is TGTGCCAGCAGCCCCCGGGGGGGTTTGGACAATGAGCAGTTCTTC. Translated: CASSPRGGLDNEQFF.

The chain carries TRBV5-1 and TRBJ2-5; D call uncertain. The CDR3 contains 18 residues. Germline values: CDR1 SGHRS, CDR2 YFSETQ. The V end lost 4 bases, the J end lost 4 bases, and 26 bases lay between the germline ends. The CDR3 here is CASSPLSPVRLSGETQYF. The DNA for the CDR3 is TGCGCCAGCAGCCCGCTCTCTCCGGTTCGGTTGTCGGGAGAGACCCAGTACTTC.

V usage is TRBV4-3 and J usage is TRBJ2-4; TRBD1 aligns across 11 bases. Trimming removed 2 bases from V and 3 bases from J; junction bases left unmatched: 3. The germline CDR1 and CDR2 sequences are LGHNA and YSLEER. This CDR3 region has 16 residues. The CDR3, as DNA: TGCGCCAGCAGCCAAACCGGGACAGGGGGCAAAAACATTCAGTACTTC. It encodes CASSQTGTGGKNIQYF.

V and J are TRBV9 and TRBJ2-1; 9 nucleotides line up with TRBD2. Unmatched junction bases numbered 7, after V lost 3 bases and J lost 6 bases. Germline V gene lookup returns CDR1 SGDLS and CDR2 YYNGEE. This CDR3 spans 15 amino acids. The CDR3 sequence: CASSAFSGSLNEQFF. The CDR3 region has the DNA TGTGCCAGCAGCGCTTTTAGCGGGAGCCTCAATGAGCAGTTCTTC.